This T cell receptor (beta chain) derives from a study of T cells in Graves' hyperthyroidism and ophthalmopathy. Study overall: Peripheral blood was drawn at first diagnosis, prior to all treatment.

The TCR beta CDR3 regions underwent amplification using RNA transcripts as the source. TCR CDR3 underwent first-round RT-PCR with the HTBI primer set. TCRdb ran MiXCR on the multiplex PCR reads and lists one entry per CDR3 protein. The sample contains under 300,000 distinct CDR3 sequences, approximately 23% of which appear only once. Individuals with ophthalmopathy presented a Clinical Activity Score of at least 3, a NOSPECS grade of at least 4 and a duration under 3 months. Uncontrolled infection, other autoimmune disease, pregnancy or lactation barred patients from enrollment. In making diagnoses, clinical symptoms, serum thyroxine and TRAb, thyroid ultrasound and orbital computed tomography were all used. The CDR3 consists of 17 residues. V was pared by 0 bases and J by 1 base, with 16 bases between. Germline CDR1 and CDR2: SGDLS and YYNGEE.

The chain joins TRBV9 to TRBJ2-5; D may match TRBD1 or TRBD2 (5 bases each). The material sequenced was blood. The sequence derives from a man aged 25-40 years with Graves' ophthalmopathy. The CDR3: CASSVGGTEAIQETQYF. The CDR3 DNA reads TGTGCCAGCAGCGTAGGAGGGACGGAAGCTATCCAAGAGACCCAGTACTTC.